Listed here is a single TCR beta chain. Its target is not known. These data come from a study of vaccination and CD4 T cells after COVID-19. Deletions cut 0 bases from V and 2 bases from J, with 7 bases between. Germline lookup yields CDR1 MGHRA and CDR2 YSYEKL. The CDR3 consists of 14 residues. With the Oncomine TCR Beta short-read assay, DNA from cultured CD4+ T cells was sequenced. Each CDR3 protein is one row after TCRdb ran MiXCR on the PCR reads. The sample lists more than 15,000 distinct CDR3 sequences, roughly 52% seen once, with about 20% in the top ten. Treatment: approximately nine-day PBMC culture with coronavirus spike peptide pools or control peptides (ViraFEST assay).

The receptor was isolated from a human donor who had recovered from COVID-19. The gene calls are TRBV4-1 and TRBJ2-5, with D maybe TRBD1 (5 bases). The sample was CD4+ T cells from blood, cultured in vitro, taken before SARS-CoV-2 vaccination. This chain's CDR3 is CASSQEGVQETQYF. The CDR3 region has the DNA TGCGCCAGCAGCCAAGAAGGGGTGCAAGAGACCCAGTACTTC.